The clone carrying this TCR beta chain was seen many times. RNA transcripts were the template for amplifying TCR beta CDR3 regions. In the first-round RT-PCR of the TCR CDR3, the HTBI primer set was used. TCRdb redid the calling of the multiplex PCR reads with MiXCR, one entry per CDR3 protein. This sample has hundreds of thousands of distinct CDR3 sequences, with about a sixth found just once. The sample comes from a study of T cells in Graves' hyperthyroidism and ophthalmopathy. This CDR3 spans 14 amino acids. CDR1 DFQATT and CDR2 SNEGSKA come from the germline V gene (reference sequence). Between the trimmed V and J ends, which lost 0 bases and 6 bases, there was a span of 14 bases.

V gene TRBV20-1 combines with J gene TRBJ1-2; D possibly corresponds to TRBD1 (6 bases). Sequencing input: blood. The receptor was derived from a woman between 40 and 50 years old with Graves' ophthalmopathy. CDR3: CSARDPQGIDGYTF. The DNA for the CDR3 is TGCAGTGCTAGAGATCCACAGGGAATCGATGGCTACACCTTC.